This T cell receptor (beta chain) was profiled in a study of shared clonotypes between healthy human individuals. Study as a whole: The plates for each donor numbered three CD4 naive, three CD4 memory, two CD8 naive and one CD8 memory.

CDR1 and CDR2 (germline): MGHDK, SYGVNS. The CDR3 consists of 15 residues. J was trimmed by 5 bases and V by 5 bases; bases with no gene match: 11. Repertoires were generated with immunoSEQ multiplex PCR, while TCRdb's copy carries only in-frame clones and drops some. The table has approximately 530,000 clones, roughly 95% seen once. This receptor was taken from a woman under 40 in good health. Sequencing used naive CD4+ T cells sorted from blood. The subset is: CD45RA+ positively selected. The J gene is TRBJ2-7, the V gene TRBV25-1, with TRBD1 matching 8 bases. The DNA of the CDR3 is TGTGCCAGCAGTCAACACGGACAGGGAGGCGACGAGCAGTACTTC. Its protein product is CASSQHGQGGDEQYF.